Below, 27 T cell receptor beta chains from the same sample are listed, as sequenced in a study of blood T cell repertoires in COVID-19. Repertoires were generated with immunoSEQ multiplex PCR, while TCRdb's copy carries only in-frame clones and drops some. The repertoire holds about 320,000 clones, 90% seen once, with 2% to 3% in the top ten. Sequenced: PBMCs or T cells enriched from blood (not recorded which). Source of these receptors: a man aged 55 to 70 who had recovered from COVID-19.

The V call is TRBV29-1, the J call TRBJ2-7, with 11 positions matching TRBD2. The V segment lost 3 bases and the J segment 7 bases; nucleotides outside the gene matches: 20. The CDR3 loop spans 18 amino acids. Germline CDR1 reads SQVTM; CDR2 reads ANQGSEA. This CDR3 reads CSVDGGQGSSGRAGEQYF. The CDR3, as DNA: TGCAGCGTTGATGGGGGCCAGGGGAGTAGCGGGAGGGCCGGGGAGCAGTACTTC.

The chain combines TRBV4-2 with TRBJ2-1, with TRBD2 matching over 11 bases. V gave up 0 bases and J gave up 9 bases; unmatched junction bases: 7. Germline V gene sequence: CDR1 LGHNA, CDR2 YNFKEQ. The CDR3 has 16 amino acids. CDR3: CASSQDPASGRFEQFF. CDR3 bases: TGTGCCAGCAGCCAAGATCCGGCTAGCGGGAGGTTTGAGCAGTTCTTC.

V and J are TRBV11-2 and TRBJ1-6; 7 nucleotides match TRBD1. The CDR3 consists of 14 residues. From germline, CDR1 is SGHAT and CDR2 FQNNGV. V gave up 2 bases and J gave up 7 bases; unmatched junction bases: 2. CDR3 DNA: TGTGCCAGCAGCTTAACAGGGGTCAATTCACCCCTCCACTTT. Protein product: CASSLTGVNSPLHF.

This chain links TRBV6-2 or TRBV6-3 with TRBJ1-3; no firm D call. This CDR3 region has 12 residues. V was trimmed by 4 bases and J by 2 bases, leaving 3 bases between them. Germline CDR1 reads MNHEY; CDR2 reads SVGEGT. CDR3 residues: CASSSAGNTIYF. The CDR3 nucleotides are TGTGCCAGCAGTTCGGCTGGAAACACCATATATTTT.

This chain connects TRBV5-8 to TRBJ1-1, with TRBD1 identical over 7 bases. The CDR3 is 15 residues long. Germline V gene lookup returns CDR1 SGHTS and CDR2 YDEGEE. V was pared by 2 bases and J by 2 bases, with 6 bases of the junction left unmatched. The CDR3 nucleotides are TGTGCCAGCAGCTTAGCGGACAGGCGTAACACTGAAGCTTTCTTT. This translates into CASSLADRRNTEAFF.

This chain connects TRBV6-5 to TRBJ2-2, with D possibly TRBD1 on 5 matching bases. With 9 bases removed from V and 1 base from J, the gap between germline ends came to 12 bases. The CDR3 is 14 amino acids. Germline lookup yields CDR1 MNHEY and CDR2 SVGAGI. CDR3 amino acids: CASIGHRNTGELFF. The CDR3 DNA reads as TGTGCCAGTATCGGACACCGGAACACCGGGGAGCTGTTTTTT.

This rearrangement joins TRBV29-1 to TRBJ1-1, with D maybe TRBD1 (6 bases). Germline values: CDR1 SQVTM, CDR2 ANQGSEA. The V end lost 3 bases, the J end lost 5 bases, and 10 bases lay between the germline ends. The CDR3 consists of 12 residues. The CDR3: CSVEGARTEAFF. CDR3 DNA: TGCAGCGTTGAGGGGGCGCGAACTGAAGCTTTCTTT.

This clone was seen a single time. The chain has TRBV3-1 (or the pseudogene TRBV3-2) and TRBJ1-1; D may be TRBD1 (5 bases). There are 11 residues in the CDR3. The germline V gene has CDR1 LGHDT and CDR2 YNNKEL (reference sequence). V lost 0 bases to trimming and J lost 10 bases, with 6 bases between them. As DNA, the CDR3 is TGTGCCAGCAGCCAAGAGGGGCCAGCTTTCTTT. Its protein product is CASSQEGPAFF.

The chain combines TRBV7-9 with TRBJ1-2; no reliable D call. Trimming stripped 4 bases from V and 4 bases from J, with 4 bases between. The CDR3 totals 11 residues. Germline V gene lookup returns CDR1 SEHNR and CDR2 FQNEAQ (reference sequence). The CDR3 DNA is TGTGCCAGCAGCTCTATCTATGGCTACACCTTC. It encodes CASSSIYGYTF. The full variable domain, rest sourced from reference TRBV7-9 and TRBJ1-2, is DTGVSQNPRHKITKRGQNVTFRCDPISEHNRLYWYRQTLGQGPEFLTYFQNEAQLEKSRLLSDRFSAERPKGSFSTLEIQRTEQGDSAMYLCASSSIYGYTFGSGTRLTVV.

This clone was recorded once. This chain connects TRBV6-1 to TRBJ1-5; the D gene is possibly TRBD1 (6 bases). Germline V gene sequence: CDR1 MNHNS, CDR2 SASEGT. Trimming took off 3 bases at V and 11 bases at J, with 17 bases between the two ends. The CDR3 sequence is 14 residues long. The CDR3 is CASSDKGGVVTQHF. Written as DNA, the CDR3 is TGTGCCAGCAGTGATAAAGGGGGGGTGGTGACCCAGCATTTT.

The chain carries TRBV5-4 and TRBJ1-1; 7 positions match TRBD1. The CDR3 runs 14 residues. Trimming cost V 7 bases and J 2 bases; bases outside gene matches: 8. The germline V gene encodes CDR1 SGHNT and CDR2 YYREEE (reference sequence). CDR3 DNA sequence: TGTGCCAGCGCGCCAGGGGGTTACAACACTGAAGCTTTCTTT. It codes for CASAPGGYNTEAFF. Full variable domain (rest looked up from reference TRBV5-4 and TRBJ1-1): ETGVTQSPTHLIKTRGQQVTLRCSSQSGHNTVSWYQQALGQGPQFIFQYYREEENGRGNFPPRFSGLQFPNYSSELNVNALELDDSALYLCASAPGGYNTEAFFGQGTRLTVV.

This chain joins TRBV5-1 and TRBJ1-5; 7 bases align to TRBD1. Germline lookup yields CDR1 SGHRS and CDR2 YFSETQ. V lost 5 bases to trimming and J lost 0 bases; unmatched junction nucleotides: 11. There are 17 residues in the CDR3. The CDR3 sequence: CASRSDRLDYSNQPQHF. CDR3 nucleotide sequence: TGCGCCAGCAGATCGGACAGGTTAGACTATAGCAATCAGCCCCAGCATTTT.

The chain recombines TRBV6-5 with TRBJ1-6, with D possibly TRBD1 on 5 matching bases. The germline V gene encodes CDR1 MNHEY and CDR2 SVGAGI. The CDR3 consists of 13 residues. V was shortened by 11 bases and J by 7 bases, with 15 bases between the two germline ends. The CDR3 nucleotides read TGTGCCGGCGGAGAGACAGCGAATTCACCCCTCCACTTT. It encodes CAGGETANSPLHF.

Only one count was recorded for this clone. DNA for the CDR3: TGCAGCGTAACGGGACTTCGGAACACTGAAGCTTTCTTT. The encoded protein is CSVTGLRNTEAFF. The V and J genes are TRBV29-1 and TRBJ1-1; TRBD1 is a possible D gene (5 bases). The CDR3 runs to 13 residues. Per the germline V gene, CDR1 is SQVTM and CDR2 is ANQGSEA. Trimming left V 6 bases short and J 1 base short, with 12 bases between.

This chain uses TRBV12-3 or TRBV12-4 with TRBJ2-5; D unresolved. This CDR3 contains 12 residues. V lost 5 bases to trimming and J lost 2 bases, with 6 bases between them. CDR3 region: CASSLLQETQYF. CDR3 nucleotide sequence: TGTGCCAGCAGTCTTCTACAAGAGACCCAGTACTTC.

The chain is built from TRBV24-1 and TRBJ2-7; D is undetermined. V gave up 3 bases and J gave up 6 bases, with 20 bases separating them. This CDR3 contains 16 residues. Germline CDR1 is KGHDR and CDR2 is SFDVKD. The CDR3 is CATSDPKKDGYCEQYF. The CDR3 DNA reads TGTGCCACCAGTGATCCTAAAAAAGACGGGTATTGCGAGCAGTACTTC.

Of note for this clone: The junction does not match germline at one end; this may be a read error. The V and J genes are TRBV2 and TRBJ2-5; 8 bases match TRBD1. In germline, CDR1 is SNHLY, CDR2 FYNNEI. The CDR3 sequence is 13 residues long. The CDR3 region is CVSSGQGQETQYF. In DNA, the CDR3 is TGTGTCAGCTCCGGACAGGGACAAGAGACCCAGTACTTC. Together with reference TRBV2 and TRBJ2-5, the CDR3 gives the full variable domain: EPEVTQTPSHQVTQMGQEVILRCVPISNHLYFYWYRQILGQKVEFLVSFYNNEISEKSEIFDDQFSVERPDGSNFTLKIRSTKLEDSAMYFCVSSGQGQETQYFGPGTRLLVL.

V and J are TRBV21-1 and TRBJ1-5; TRBD1, as called in the table, went unchecked against the DNA. TRBV21-1 constitutes a pseudogene. The CDR3 has 13 residues. The CDR3: CASTPGSDQPQHF. In DNA, the CDR3 is TGTGCCAGCACCCCAGGGTCCGATCAGCCCCAGCATTTT.

This clone was seen once. The chain couples TRBV30 to TRBJ1-6; 9 bases line up with TRBD1. The CDR3 sequence is 18 residues long. V lost 4 bases to trimming and J lost 2 bases; unmatched junction nucleotides: 12. Germline V CDR1 and CDR2: GTSNPN, SVGIG (reference sequence). As DNA, the CDR3 is TGTGCCTGGACCCGCGACAGGGGGATTAGCCCCTATAATTCACCCCTCCACTTT. Its protein product is CAWTRDRGISPYNSPLHF.

This sequence joins TRBV5-5 and TRBJ1-3; TRBD1 matches 7 bases. This CDR3 comprises 15 residues. Germline trimming cut 5 bases from V and 0 bases from J; bases unmatched to any gene: 5. Germline CDR1 reads SGHKS; CDR2 reads YYEKEE (reference sequence). The CDR3 region is CASSSRDSSGNTIYF. In DNA, the CDR3 is TGTGCCAGCAGTTCGCGGGACAGCTCTGGAAACACCATATATTTT.

The V call is TRBV9, the J call TRBJ2-2; 12 bases map to TRBD2. The CDR3 sequence is 17 residues long. Germline lookup yields CDR1 SGDLS and CDR2 YYNGEE. With 0 bases clipped from V and 4 bases from J, the junction kept 4 bases outside the gene matches. CDR3 sequence: CASSVVGTSGLTGELFF. The CDR3 DNA is TGTGCCAGCAGCGTAGTGGGGACTAGCGGGCTCACCGGGGAGCTGTTTTTT.

CDR3 sequence: CASSQGGHLQEKLFF. The DNA of the CDR3 is TGTGCCAGCAGCCAAGGGGGGCACCTTCAAGAAAAACTGTTTTTT. The gene calls are TRBV4-2 and TRBJ1-4; the D gene is possibly TRBD1 (6 bases). The CDR3 length is 15 residues. CDR1 and CDR2 from the germline V gene are LGHNA and YNFKEQ. The V gene lost 1 base and the J gene lost 8 bases, with 14 bases spanning the gap.

This clone was seen just once. V gene TRBV3-1 (or the pseudogene TRBV3-2) combines with J gene TRBJ1-2; 7 nucleotides line up with TRBD1. Trimming at V came to 5 bases and at J to 4 bases, leaving 13 bases not matched to a gene. The CDR3 length is 16 residues. Germline V CDR1 and CDR2: LGHDT, YNNKEL (reference sequence). The DNA for the CDR3 is TGTGCCAGCAGCTCTCATACGCCAGGGGGTTCCTATGGCTACACCTTC. Its protein is CASSSHTPGGSYGYTF.

The count of this clone is one. Here the CDR3 reads CASITQGAGELFF. The CDR3 DNA is TGTGCCAGTATCACACAAGGGGCCGGGGAGCTGTTTTTT. This sequence joins TRBV19 and TRBJ2-2; a possible D gene is TRBD1 (5 bases). The germline V gene encodes CDR1 LNHDA and CDR2 SQIVND (reference sequence). V gave up 7 bases and J gave up 6 bases, with 12 bases separating them. The CDR3 contains 13 residues. The variable domain in full, completed from reference TRBV19 and TRBJ2-2, reads DGGITQSPKYLFRKEGQNVTLSCEQNLNHDAMYWYRQDPGQGLRLIYYSQIVNDFQKGDIAEGYSVSREKKESFPLTVTSAQKNPTAFYLCASITQGAGELFFGEGSRLTVL.

The rearrangement links TRBV7-9 to TRBJ2-7, with TRBD2 matching over 13 bases. This CDR3 has 14 amino acids. The trim removed 5 bases at V and 4 bases at J, leaving 2 bases unmatched. CDR1 and CDR2 (germline): SEHNR, FQNEAQ (reference sequence). The chain's CDR3 is CASSPGLAGYEQYF. The CDR3 DNA reads as TGTGCCAGCAGCCCGGGACTAGCGGGATACGAGCAGTACTTC.

The CDR3 sequence is CASSTYSPGELFF. DNA for the CDR3: TGTGCCAGCAGTACCTACTCGCCCGGGGAGCTGTTTTTT. The rearrangement uses TRBV6-5 and TRBJ2-2, with D hard to call. The germline V gene encodes CDR1 MNHEY and CDR2 SVGAGI. The CDR3 sequence is 13 residues long. Trimming removed 5 bases at V and 6 bases at J, with 10 bases between.

The rearrangement joins TRBV9 to TRBJ1-6; a weak D match, TRBD1 (5 bases). Trimming took off 2 bases at V and 10 bases at J, with 13 bases between the two ends. The CDR3 is 14 residues long. CDR1 and CDR2 (germline): SGDLS, YYNGEE. CDR3 region: CASSVLDKSSPLHF. Written as DNA, the CDR3 is TGTGCCAGCAGCGTGTTGGACAAAAGCTCACCCCTCCACTTT.